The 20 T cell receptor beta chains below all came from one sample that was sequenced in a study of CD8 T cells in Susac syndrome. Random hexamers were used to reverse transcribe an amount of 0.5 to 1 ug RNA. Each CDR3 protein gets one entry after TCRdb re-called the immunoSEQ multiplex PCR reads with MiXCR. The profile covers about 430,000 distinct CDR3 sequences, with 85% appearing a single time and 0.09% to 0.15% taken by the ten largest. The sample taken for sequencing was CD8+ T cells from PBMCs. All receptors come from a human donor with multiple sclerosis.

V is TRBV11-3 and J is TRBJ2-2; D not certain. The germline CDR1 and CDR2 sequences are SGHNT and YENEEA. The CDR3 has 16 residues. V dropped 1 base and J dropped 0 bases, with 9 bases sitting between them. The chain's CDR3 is CASSLGAGTNTGELFF. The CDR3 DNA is TGTGCCAGCAGCTTAGGGGCAGGAACGAACACCGGGGAGCTGTTTTTT.

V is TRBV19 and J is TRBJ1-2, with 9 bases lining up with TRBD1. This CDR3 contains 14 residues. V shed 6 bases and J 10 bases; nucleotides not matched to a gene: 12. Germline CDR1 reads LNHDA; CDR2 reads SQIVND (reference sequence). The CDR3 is CASSHGTGLNAYTF. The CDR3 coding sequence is TGTGCCAGTAGCCACGGGACAGGGTTGAATGCCTACACCTTC. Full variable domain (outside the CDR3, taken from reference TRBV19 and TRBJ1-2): DGGITQSPKYLFRKEGQNVTLSCEQNLNHDAMYWYRQDPGQGLRLIYYSQIVNDFQKGDIAEGYSVSREKKESFPLTVTSAQKNPTAFYLCASSHGTGLNAYTFGSGTRLTVV.

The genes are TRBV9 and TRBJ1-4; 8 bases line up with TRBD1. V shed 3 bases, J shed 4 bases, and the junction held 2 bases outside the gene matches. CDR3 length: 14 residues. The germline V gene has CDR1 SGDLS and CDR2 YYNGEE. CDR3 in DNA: TGTGCCAGCAGCGGTACAGGGGGTAATGAAAAACTGTTTTTT. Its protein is CASSGTGGNEKLFF.

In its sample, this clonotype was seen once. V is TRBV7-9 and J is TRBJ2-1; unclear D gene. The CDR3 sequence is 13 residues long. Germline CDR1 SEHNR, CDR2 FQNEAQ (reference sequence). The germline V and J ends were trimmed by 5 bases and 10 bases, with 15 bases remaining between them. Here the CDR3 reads CASSRPPLTEQFF. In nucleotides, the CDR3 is TGTGCCAGCAGCCGACCCCCCTTGACGGAGCAGTTCTTC. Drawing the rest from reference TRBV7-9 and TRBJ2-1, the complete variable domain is DTGVSQNPRHKITKRGQNVTFRCDPISEHNRLYWYRQTLGQGPEFLTYFQNEAQLEKSRLLSDRFSAERPKGSFSTLEIQRTEQGDSAMYLCASSRPPLTEQFFGPGTRLTVL.

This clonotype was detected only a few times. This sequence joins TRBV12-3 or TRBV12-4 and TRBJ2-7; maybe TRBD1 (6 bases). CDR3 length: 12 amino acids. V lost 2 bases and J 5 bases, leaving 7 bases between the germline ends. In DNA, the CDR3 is TGTGCCAGCAGTTTATACAGGGACGAGCAGTACTTC. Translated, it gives CASSLYRDEQYF.

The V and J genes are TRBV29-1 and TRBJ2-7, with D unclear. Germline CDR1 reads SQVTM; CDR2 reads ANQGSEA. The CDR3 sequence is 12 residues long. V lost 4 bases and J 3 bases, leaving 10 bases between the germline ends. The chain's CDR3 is CSVGNGDYEQYF. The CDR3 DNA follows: TGCAGCGTTGGAAACGGAGACTACGAGCAGTACTTC.

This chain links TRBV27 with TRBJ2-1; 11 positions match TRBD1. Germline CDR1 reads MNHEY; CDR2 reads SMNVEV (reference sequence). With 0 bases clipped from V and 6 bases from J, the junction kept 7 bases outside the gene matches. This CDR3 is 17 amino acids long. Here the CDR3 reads CASSLSGQGASPNEQFF. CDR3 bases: TGTGCCAGCAGTTTATCTGGACAGGGGGCATCCCCCAATGAGCAGTTCTTC.

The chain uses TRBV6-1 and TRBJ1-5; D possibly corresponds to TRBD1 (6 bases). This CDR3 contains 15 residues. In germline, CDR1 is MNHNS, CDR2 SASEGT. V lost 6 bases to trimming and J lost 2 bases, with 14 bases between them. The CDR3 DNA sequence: TGTGCCAGCAGACCCGGACAGATACGCAATCAGCCCCAGCATTTT. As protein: CASRPGQIRNQPQHF.

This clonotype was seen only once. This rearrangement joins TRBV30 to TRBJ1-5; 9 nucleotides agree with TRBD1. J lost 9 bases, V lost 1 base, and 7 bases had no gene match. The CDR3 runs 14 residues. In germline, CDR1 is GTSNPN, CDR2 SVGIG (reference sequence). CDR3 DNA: TGTGCCTGGAGTGCTGGGACAGGGAACCTGCCCCAGCATTTT. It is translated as CAWSAGTGNLPQHF.

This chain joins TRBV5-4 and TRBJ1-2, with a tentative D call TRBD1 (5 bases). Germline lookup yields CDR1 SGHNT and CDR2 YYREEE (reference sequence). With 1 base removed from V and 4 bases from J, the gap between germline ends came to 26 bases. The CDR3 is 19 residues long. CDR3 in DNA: TGTGCCAGCAGCTTGAAACTAGCAAGGAAGACAGCTACGATCTATGGCTACACCTTC. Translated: CASSLKLARKTATIYGYTF.

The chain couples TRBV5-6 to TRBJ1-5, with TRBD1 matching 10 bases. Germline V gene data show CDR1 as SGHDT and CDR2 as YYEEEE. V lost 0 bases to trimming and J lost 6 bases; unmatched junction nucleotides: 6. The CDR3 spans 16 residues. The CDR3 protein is CASSLAGTGAIQPQHF. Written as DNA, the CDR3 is TGTGCCAGCAGCTTGGCCGGGACAGGGGCGATTCAGCCCCAGCATTTT. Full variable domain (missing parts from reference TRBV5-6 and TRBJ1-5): DAGVTQSPTHLIKTRGQQVTLRCSPKSGHDTVSWYQQALGQGPQFIFQYYEEEERQRGNFPDRFSGHQFPNYSSELNVNALLLGDSALYLCASSLAGTGAIQPQHFGDGTRLSIL.

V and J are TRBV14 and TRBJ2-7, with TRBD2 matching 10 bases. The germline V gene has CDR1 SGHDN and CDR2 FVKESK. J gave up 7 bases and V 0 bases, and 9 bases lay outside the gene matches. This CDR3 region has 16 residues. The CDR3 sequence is CASSQDGASGSKEQYF. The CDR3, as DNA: TGTGCCAGCAGCCAAGATGGAGCTAGCGGGAGTAAGGAGCAGTACTTC.

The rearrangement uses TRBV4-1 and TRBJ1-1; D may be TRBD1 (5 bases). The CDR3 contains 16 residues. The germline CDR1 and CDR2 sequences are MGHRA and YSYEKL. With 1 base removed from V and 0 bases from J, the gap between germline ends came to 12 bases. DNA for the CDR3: TGCGCCAGCAGCCAAGGGCAGGGAACCATGAACACTGAAGCTTTCTTT. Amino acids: CASSQGQGTMNTEAFF.

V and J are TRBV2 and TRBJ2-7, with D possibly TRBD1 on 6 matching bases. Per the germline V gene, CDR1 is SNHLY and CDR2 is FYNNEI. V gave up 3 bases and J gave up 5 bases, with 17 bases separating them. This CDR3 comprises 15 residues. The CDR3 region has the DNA TGTGCCAGCAGTGACCCCGACAGGACACTCGACGAGCAGTACTTC. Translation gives CASSDPDRTLDEQYF.

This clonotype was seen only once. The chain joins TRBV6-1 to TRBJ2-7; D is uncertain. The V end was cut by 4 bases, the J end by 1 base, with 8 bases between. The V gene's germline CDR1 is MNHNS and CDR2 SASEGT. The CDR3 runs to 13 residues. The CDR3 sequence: CASSALGSYEQYF. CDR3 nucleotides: TGTGCCAGCAGTGCCCTCGGATCCTACGAGCAGTACTTC.

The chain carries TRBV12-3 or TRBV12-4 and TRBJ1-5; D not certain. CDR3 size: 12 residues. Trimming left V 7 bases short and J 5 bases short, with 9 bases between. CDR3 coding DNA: TGTGCCAGCAATTCTGGGTATCAGCCCCAGCATTTT. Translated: CASNSGYQPQHF.

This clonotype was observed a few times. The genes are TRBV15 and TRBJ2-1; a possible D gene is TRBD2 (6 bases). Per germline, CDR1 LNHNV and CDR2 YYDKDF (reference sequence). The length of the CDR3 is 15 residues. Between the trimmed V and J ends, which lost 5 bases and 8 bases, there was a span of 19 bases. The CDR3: CATSALAGRTDEQFF. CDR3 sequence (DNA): TGTGCCACCAGCGCACTGGCGGGAAGAACAGATGAGCAGTTCTTC.

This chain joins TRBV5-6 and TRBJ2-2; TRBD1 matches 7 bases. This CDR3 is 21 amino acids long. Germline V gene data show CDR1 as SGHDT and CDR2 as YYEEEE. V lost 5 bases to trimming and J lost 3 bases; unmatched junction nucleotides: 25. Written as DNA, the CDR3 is TGTGCCAGCAGTTCAGAAGACAGGGATGCTTGGTCCTCTGGGGACACCGGGGAGCTGTTTTTT. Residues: CASSSEDRDAWSSGDTGELFF. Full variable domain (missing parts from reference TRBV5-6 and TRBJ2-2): DAGVTQSPTHLIKTRGQQVTLRCSPKSGHDTVSWYQQALGQGPQFIFQYYEEEERQRGNFPDRFSGHQFPNYSSELNVNALLLGDSALYLCASSSEDRDAWSSGDTGELFFGEGSRLTVL.

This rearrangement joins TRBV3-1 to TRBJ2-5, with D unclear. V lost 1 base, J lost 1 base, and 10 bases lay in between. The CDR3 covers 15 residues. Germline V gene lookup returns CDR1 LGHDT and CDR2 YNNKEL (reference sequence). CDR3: CASSQGMHSQETQYF. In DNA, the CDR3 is TGTGCCAGCAGCCAAGGAATGCACAGCCAAGAGACCCAGTACTTC.

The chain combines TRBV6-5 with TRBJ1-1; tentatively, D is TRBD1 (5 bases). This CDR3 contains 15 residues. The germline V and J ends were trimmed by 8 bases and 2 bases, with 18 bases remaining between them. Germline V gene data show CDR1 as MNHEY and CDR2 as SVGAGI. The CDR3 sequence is CASSLGGGLNTEAFF. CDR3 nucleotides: TGTGCCAGCTCTCTCGGGGGTGGTCTTAACACTGAAGCTTTCTTT.